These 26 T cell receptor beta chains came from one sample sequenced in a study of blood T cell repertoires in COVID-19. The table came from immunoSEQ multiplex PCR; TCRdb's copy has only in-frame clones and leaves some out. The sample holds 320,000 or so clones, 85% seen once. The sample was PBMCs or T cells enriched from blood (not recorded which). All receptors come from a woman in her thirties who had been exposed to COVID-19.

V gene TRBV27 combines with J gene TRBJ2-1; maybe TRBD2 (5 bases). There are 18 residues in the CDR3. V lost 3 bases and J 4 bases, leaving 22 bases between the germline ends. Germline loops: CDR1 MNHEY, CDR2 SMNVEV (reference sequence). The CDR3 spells CASSFGWRSPTLYNEQFF. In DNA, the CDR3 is TGTGCCAGCAGTTTTGGTTGGAGGTCCCCGACGCTTTACAATGAGCAGTTCTTC.

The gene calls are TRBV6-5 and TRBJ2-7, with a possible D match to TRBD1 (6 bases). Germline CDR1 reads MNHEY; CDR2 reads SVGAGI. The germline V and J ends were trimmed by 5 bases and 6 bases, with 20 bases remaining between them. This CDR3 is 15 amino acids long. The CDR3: CASSPWRSGEGEQYF. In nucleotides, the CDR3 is TGTGCCAGCAGTCCTTGGCGGTCAGGGGAAGGCGAGCAGTACTTC.

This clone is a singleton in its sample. CDR3 residues: CASSQGQGGGYTF. The CDR3 DNA is TGCGCCAGCAGCCAAGGACAAGGAGGCGGCTACACCTTC. This sequence joins TRBV4-3 and TRBJ1-2; the D is unclear. The CDR3 covers 13 residues. V lost 1 base to trimming and J lost 8 bases, with 11 bases between them. CDR1 and CDR2 from the germline V gene are LGHNA and YSLEER.

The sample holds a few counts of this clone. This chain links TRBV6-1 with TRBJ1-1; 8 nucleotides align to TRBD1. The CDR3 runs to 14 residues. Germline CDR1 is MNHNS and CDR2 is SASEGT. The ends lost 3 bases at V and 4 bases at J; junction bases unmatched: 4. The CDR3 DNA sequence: TGTGCCAGCAGTGAGGTCCAGGGGGCCACTGAAGCTTTCTTT. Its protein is CASSEVQGATEAFF.

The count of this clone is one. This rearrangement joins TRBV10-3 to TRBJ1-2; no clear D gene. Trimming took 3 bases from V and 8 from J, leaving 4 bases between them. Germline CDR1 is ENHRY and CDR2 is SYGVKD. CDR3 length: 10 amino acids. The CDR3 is CAISDRGYTF. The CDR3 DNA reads TGTGCCATCAGTGACAGGGGCTACACCTTC.

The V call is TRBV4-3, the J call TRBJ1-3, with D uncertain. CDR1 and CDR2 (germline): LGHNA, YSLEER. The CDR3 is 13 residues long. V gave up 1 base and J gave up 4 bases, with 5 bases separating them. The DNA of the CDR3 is TGCGCCAGCAGCCAAGGTCGGGGAAACACCATATATTTT. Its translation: CASSQGRGNTIYF.

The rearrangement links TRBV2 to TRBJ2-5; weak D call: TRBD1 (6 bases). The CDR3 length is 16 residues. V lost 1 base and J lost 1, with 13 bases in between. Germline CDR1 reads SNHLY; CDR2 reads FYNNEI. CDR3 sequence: CASSEGEQGIQETQYF. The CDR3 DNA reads TGTGCCAGCAGTGAAGGAGAACAGGGAATCCAAGAGACCCAGTACTTC.

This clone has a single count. DNA for the CDR3: TGTGCCAGTAGTATTGGGCAGGCGTGGAATGAAAAACTGTTTTTT. Protein: CASSIGQAWNEKLFF. V usage is TRBV19 and J usage is TRBJ1-4, with D hard to call. CDR3 length equals 15 residues. Germline V gene lookup returns CDR1 LNHDA and CDR2 SQIVND (reference sequence). Trimming cost V 3 bases and J 5 bases, with 13 bases left between them.

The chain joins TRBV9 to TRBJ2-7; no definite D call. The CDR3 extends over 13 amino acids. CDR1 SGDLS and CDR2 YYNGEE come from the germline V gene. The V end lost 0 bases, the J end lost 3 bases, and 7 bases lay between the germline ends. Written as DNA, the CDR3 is TGTGCCAGCAGCGTAGGGCCAAACTACGAGCAGTACTTC. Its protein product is CASSVGPNYEQYF. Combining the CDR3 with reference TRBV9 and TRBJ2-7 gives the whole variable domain DSGVTQTPKHLITATGQRVTLRCSPRSGDLSVYWYQQSLDQGLQFLIQYYNGEERAKGNILERFSAQQFPDLHSELNLSSLELGDSALYFCASSVGPNYEQYFGPGTRLTVT.

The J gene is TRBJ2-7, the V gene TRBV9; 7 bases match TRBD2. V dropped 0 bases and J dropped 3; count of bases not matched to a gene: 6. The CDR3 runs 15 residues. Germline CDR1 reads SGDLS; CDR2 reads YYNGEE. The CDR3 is CASSVGSGGGYEQYF. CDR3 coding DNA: TGTGCCAGCAGCGTAGGTTCGGGAGGAGGCTACGAGCAGTACTTC.

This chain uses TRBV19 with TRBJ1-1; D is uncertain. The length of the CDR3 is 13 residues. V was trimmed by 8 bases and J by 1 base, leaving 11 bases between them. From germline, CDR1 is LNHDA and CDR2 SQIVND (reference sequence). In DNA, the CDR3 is TGTGCCAGTGGGTTCGGGAGGAACACTGAAGCTTTCTTT. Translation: CASGFGRNTEAFF.

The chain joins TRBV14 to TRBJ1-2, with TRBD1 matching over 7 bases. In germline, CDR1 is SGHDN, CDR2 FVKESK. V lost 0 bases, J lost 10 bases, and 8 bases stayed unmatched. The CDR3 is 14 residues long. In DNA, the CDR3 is TGTGCCAGCAGCCAAGATATAAGGGGACAGCCCTACACCTTC. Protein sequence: CASSQDIRGQPYTF.

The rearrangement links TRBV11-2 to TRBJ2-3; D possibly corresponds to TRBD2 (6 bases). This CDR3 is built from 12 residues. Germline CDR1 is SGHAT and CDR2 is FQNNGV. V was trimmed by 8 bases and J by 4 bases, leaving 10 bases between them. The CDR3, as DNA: TGTGCCAGCTCCGGGGGAGCAGATACGCAGTATTTT. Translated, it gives CASSGGADTQYF.

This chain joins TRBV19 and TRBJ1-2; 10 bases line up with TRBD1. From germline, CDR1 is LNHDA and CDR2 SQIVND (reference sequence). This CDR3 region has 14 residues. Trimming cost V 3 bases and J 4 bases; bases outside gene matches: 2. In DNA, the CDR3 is TGTGCCAGTAGTATCCGGGACAGGGGCTATGGCTACACCTTC. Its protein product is CASSIRDRGYGYTF.

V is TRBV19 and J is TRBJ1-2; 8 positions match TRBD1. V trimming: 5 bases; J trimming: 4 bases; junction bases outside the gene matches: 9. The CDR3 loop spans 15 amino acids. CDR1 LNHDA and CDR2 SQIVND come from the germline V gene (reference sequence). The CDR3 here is CASSSGTGVSYGYTF. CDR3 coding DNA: TGTGCCAGTAGTTCGGGGACAGGTGTTAGCTATGGCTACACCTTC.

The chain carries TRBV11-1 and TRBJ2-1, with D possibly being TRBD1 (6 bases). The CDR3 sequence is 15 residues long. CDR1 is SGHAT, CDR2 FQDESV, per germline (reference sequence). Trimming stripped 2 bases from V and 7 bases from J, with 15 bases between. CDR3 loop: CASSLNQGFGNEQFF. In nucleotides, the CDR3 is TGTGCCAGCAGCTTAAACCAGGGGTTCGGTAATGAGCAGTTCTTC.

Here the CDR3 reads CASSFILTGGFHTQYF. The CDR3 region has the DNA TGTGCCAGCAGCTTTATATTGACAGGGGGCTTTCATACGCAGTATTTT. This chain uses TRBV13 with TRBJ2-3, with 10 bases matching TRBD1. Germline CDR1 and CDR2: PRHDT and FYEKMQ (reference sequence). The length of the CDR3 is 16 residues. Trimming at V came to 3 bases and at J to 7 bases, leaving 10 bases not matched to a gene.

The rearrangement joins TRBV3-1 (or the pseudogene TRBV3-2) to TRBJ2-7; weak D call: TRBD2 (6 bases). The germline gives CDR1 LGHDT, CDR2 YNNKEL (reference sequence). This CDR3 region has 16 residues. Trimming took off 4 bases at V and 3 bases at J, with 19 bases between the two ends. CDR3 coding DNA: TGTGCCAGCAGCCCGAACTTCCCGGACTACGACTACGAGCAGTACTTC. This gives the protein CASSPNFPDYDYEQYF.

CDR3 protein: CASSQREYYGYTF. DNA of the CDR3: TGCGCCAGCAGCCAACGGGAATACTATGGCTACACCTTC. The chain combines TRBV4-3 with TRBJ1-2; D unresolved. The V and J ends lost 2 bases and 3 bases respectively, with 7 bases between them. CDR3 length: 13 residues. Germline V gives CDR1 LGHNA, CDR2 YSLEER.

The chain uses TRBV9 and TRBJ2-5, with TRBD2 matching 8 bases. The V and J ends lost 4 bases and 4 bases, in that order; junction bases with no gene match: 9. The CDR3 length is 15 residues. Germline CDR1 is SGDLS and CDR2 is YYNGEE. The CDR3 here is CASSTPSGSAETQYF. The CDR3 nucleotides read TGTGCCAGCAGCACCCCCAGCGGGAGTGCAGAGACCCAGTACTTC.

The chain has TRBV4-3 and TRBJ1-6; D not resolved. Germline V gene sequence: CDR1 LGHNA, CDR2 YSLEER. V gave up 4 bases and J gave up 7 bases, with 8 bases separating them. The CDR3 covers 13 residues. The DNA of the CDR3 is TGCGCCAGCAGCCTAAACACCAATTCACCCCTCCACTTT. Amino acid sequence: CASSLNTNSPLHF.

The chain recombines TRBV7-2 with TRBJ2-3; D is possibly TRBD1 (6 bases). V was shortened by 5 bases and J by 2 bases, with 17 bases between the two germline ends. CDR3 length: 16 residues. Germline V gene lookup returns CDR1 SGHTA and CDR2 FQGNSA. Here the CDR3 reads CASSPRGGHLTDTQYF. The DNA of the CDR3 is TGTGCCAGCAGCCCTAGAGGGGGACACCTCACAGATACGCAGTATTTT.

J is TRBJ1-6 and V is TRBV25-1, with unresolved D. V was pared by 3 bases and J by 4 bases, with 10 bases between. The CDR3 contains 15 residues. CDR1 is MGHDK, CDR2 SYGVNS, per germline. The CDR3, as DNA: TGTGCCAGCAGTGACCGGGAAAATTATAATTCACCCCTCCACTTT. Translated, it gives CASSDRENYNSPLHF.

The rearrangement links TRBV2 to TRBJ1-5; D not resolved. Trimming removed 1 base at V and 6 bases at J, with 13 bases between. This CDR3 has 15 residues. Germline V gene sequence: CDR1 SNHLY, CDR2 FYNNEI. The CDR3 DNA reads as TGTGCCAGCAGTGAAGGAAGTGAATCAGGTCAGCCCCAGCATTTT. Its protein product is CASSEGSESGQPQHF.

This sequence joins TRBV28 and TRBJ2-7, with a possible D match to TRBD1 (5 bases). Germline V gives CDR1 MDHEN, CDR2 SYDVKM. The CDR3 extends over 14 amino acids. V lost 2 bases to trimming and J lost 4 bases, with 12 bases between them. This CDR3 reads CASSLQGMGYEQYF. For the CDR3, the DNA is TGTGCCAGCAGTTTACAGGGTATGGGATACGAGCAGTACTTC.

CDR3 region: CACSKGLPGNEQFF. The DNA for the CDR3 is TGTGCCTGCTCGAAGGGTCTCCCGGGGAATGAGCAGTTCTTC. This chain uses TRBV30 with TRBJ2-1; D possibly corresponds to TRBD2 (5 bases). Germline-derived CDR1 and CDR2 are GTSNPN and SVGIG (reference sequence). The CDR3 loop spans 14 amino acids. Deletions cut 6 bases from V and 7 bases from J, with 19 bases between.